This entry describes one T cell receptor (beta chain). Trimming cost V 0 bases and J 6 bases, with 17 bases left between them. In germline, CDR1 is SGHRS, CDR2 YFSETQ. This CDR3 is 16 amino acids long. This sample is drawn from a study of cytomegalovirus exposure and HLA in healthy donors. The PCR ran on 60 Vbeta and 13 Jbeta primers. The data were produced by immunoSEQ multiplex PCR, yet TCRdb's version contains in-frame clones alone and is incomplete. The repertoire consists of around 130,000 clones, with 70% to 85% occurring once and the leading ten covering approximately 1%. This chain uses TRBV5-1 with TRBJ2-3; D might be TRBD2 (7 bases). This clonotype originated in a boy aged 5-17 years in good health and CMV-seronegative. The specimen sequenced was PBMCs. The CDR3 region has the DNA TGCGCCAGCAGCTTGGCCGCCAGGGGAGGGGCGGATACGCAGTATTTT. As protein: CASSLAARGGADTQYF.